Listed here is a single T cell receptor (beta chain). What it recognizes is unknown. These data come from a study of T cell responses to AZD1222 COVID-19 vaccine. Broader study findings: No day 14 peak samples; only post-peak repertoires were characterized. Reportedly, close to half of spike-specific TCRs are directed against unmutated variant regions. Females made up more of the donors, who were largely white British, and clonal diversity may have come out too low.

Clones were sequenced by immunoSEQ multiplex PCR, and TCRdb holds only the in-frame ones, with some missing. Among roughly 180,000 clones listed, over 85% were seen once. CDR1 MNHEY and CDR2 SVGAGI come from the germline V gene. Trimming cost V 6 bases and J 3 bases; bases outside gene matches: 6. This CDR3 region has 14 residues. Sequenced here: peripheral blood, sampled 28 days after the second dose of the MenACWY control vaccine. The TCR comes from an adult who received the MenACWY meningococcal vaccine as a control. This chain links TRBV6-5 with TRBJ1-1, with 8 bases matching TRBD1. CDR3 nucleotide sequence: TGTGCCAGCAGCCCCGGGACAGGATACACTGAAGCTTTCTTT. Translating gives CASSPGTGYTEAFF.